These 16 T cell receptor beta chains were sequenced from one sample in a study of blood T cell repertoires in COVID-19. Clones were read by immunoSEQ multiplex PCR, and TCRdb kept only the in-frame ones, dropping some. Of under 300,000 clones in the sample, roughly 89% were seen once. The sequencing sample was made of peripheral blood. The receptor source for this set is a woman aged 40 to 49 who had recovered from COVID-19.

This clone was recorded many times. The rearrangement uses TRBV5-1 and TRBJ2-4, with D maybe TRBD2 (6 bases). In germline, CDR1 is SGHRS, CDR2 YFSETQ. V dropped 4 bases and J dropped 0 bases, with 14 bases sitting between them. The CDR3 runs to 16 residues. CDR3 coding DNA: TGCGCCAGCAGCCCCCTAGTAGCGGTAGCCAAAAACATTCAGTACTTC. As protein: CASSPLVAVAKNIQYF.

There are a few counts of this clone. J is TRBJ1-1 and V is TRBV18; D is undetermined. Germline CDR1 KGHSH, CDR2 LQKENI. This CDR3 is built from 15 residues. The V end was cut by 0 bases, the J end by 3 bases, with 11 bases between. This chain's CDR3 is CASSPPSKGDTEAFF. The CDR3 DNA sequence: TGTGCCAGCTCACCACCTTCAAAGGGAGACACTGAAGCTTTCTTT.

Regarding this clone: The same CDR3 is also encoded by other DNA sequences in this sample. The J gene is TRBJ1-5, the V gene TRBV2; 12 bases line up with TRBD1. Germline V gene lookup returns CDR1 SNHLY and CDR2 FYNNEI. The J segment lost 5 bases and the V segment lost 6 bases, leaving 2 bases of the junction unmatched. This CDR3 comprises 14 residues. The CDR3 reads CASSGDRGHQPQHF. The CDR3 DNA is TGTGCCAGCAGCGGGGACAGGGGGCATCAGCCCCAGCATTTT.

The rearrangement uses TRBV30 and TRBJ1-3, with 10 nucleotides matching TRBD1. Germline-derived CDR1 and CDR2 are GTSNPN and SVGIG (reference sequence). The CDR3 has 18 residues. J gave up 0 bases and V 4 bases, and 12 bases lay outside the gene matches. The chain's CDR3 is CAWTRDRGGSNSGNTIYF. The CDR3 nucleotides are TGTGCCTGGACACGGGACAGGGGTGGGTCTAACTCTGGAAACACCATATATTTT.

This sequence joins TRBV11-3 and TRBJ2-1; 7 bases are a match to TRBD2. Germline lookup yields CDR1 SGHNT and CDR2 YENEEA. The CDR3 runs 14 residues. The V and J ends lost 5 bases and 4 bases, in that order; junction bases with no gene match: 5. The CDR3 loop is CASSPGTKYNEQFF. The CDR3 DNA reads TGTGCCAGCAGCCCCGGGACTAAATACAATGAGCAGTTCTTC.

This chain connects TRBV21-1 to TRBJ2-7; the table's TRBD1 call for D was not verified on the DNA. TRBV21-1 is recorded as a pseudogene. The CDR3 sequence is 19 residues long. In DNA, the CDR3 is TGTGCCAGCAGCAAAGCTGGGACAGGGGATAAGCGGGAGACGTACGAGCAGTACGTC. It translates to CASSKAGTGDKRETYEQYV.

The chain is built from TRBV30 and TRBJ1-1, with D unclear. V gave up 7 bases and J gave up 0 bases, with 9 bases separating them. From germline, CDR1 is GTSNPN and CDR2 SVGIG (reference sequence). CDR3 length: 12 residues. CDR3 DNA: TGTGCCTCCAGATATCTGAACACTGAAGCTTTCTTT. As protein: CASRYLNTEAFF.

The gene calls are TRBV6-6 and TRBJ2-5; 13 bases are shared with TRBD2. V shed 5 bases, J shed 5 bases, and the junction held 8 bases outside the gene matches. Germline loops: CDR1 MNHNY, CDR2 SVGAGI (reference sequence). The CDR3 totals 16 residues. The chain's CDR3 is CASSPRTSGSVETQYF. CDR3 in DNA: TGTGCCAGCAGTCCCCGGACTAGCGGGAGCGTGGAGACCCAGTACTTC.

The chain links TRBV5-4 to TRBJ2-5, with 11 nucleotides matching TRBD2. Germline V gives CDR1 SGHNT, CDR2 YYREEE (reference sequence). The CDR3 sequence is 15 residues long. After removal of 4 bases from V and 3 bases from J, the junction contained 5 bases not matched to a gene. The CDR3 loop reads CASSPLAGAEETQYF. CDR3 DNA sequence: TGTGCCAGCAGCCCACTAGCGGGAGCCGAAGAGACCCAGTACTTC.

The chain uses TRBV6-5 and TRBJ2-7; tentatively, D is TRBD1 (6 bases). The germline gives CDR1 MNHEY, CDR2 SVGAGI. CDR3 length: 13 amino acids. V was shortened by 1 base and J by 6 bases, with 10 bases between the two germline ends. CDR3 DNA sequence: TGTGCCAGCAGTTACTTACAGGGTAGCGAGCAGTACTTC. Residues: CASSYLQGSEQYF.

The chain combines TRBV20-1 with TRBJ1-3; D perhaps matches TRBD1 (5 bases). Germline lookup yields CDR1 DFQATT and CDR2 SNEGSKA (reference sequence). There are 14 residues in the CDR3. Deletions cut 3 bases from V and 9 bases from J, with 18 bases between. CDR3 nucleotide sequence: TGCAGTGCTAGTCCCGGGGGATCGGAAAGCACCATATATTTT. This sequence encodes CSASPGGSESTIYF.

To note about this clone: Relative to the germline gene, one junction end is altered; a read error may explain this. The chain uses TRBV7-9 and TRBJ2-1; TRBD2 is a possible D gene (5 bases). This CDR3 spans 14 amino acids. The germline gives CDR1 SEHNR, CDR2 FQNEAQ (reference sequence). The CDR3 DNA follows: TGTGCCAGCAGCCTAGCCCCATCCTACAATGAGCAGTTCTTC. Translated, it gives CASSLAPSYNEQFF.

The J gene is TRBJ1-2, the V gene TRBV6-5, with a weak D call TRBD1 (6 bases). This CDR3 contains 13 residues. V was trimmed by 6 bases and J by 6 bases, leaving 14 bases between them. Germline V gene lookup returns CDR1 MNHEY and CDR2 SVGAGI. The CDR3 DNA is TGTGCCAGCAGACAAACAGGGATCCATGGCTACACCTTC. It specifies CASRQTGIHGYTF.

The chain links TRBV24-1 to TRBJ2-5, with 7 bases fitting TRBD1. The CDR3 is 16 residues long. Germline trimming cut 4 bases from V and 5 bases from J; bases unmatched to any gene: 12. Germline loops: CDR1 KGHDR, CDR2 SFDVKD. The CDR3 DNA reads as TGTGCCACCAGTGAAGGAGGACAGGTTGGAGTTGAGACCCAGTACTTC. This translates into CATSEGGQVGVETQYF.

The V call is TRBV6-5, the J call TRBJ2-7; TRBD2 might be the D (6 bases). The CDR3 spans 14 residues. From germline, CDR1 is MNHEY and CDR2 SVGAGI. V gave up 2 bases and J gave up 1 base, with 9 bases separating them. The CDR3 nucleotides are TGTGCCAGCAGTTACGAGGCGGGGTCCTACGAGCAGTACTTC. This encodes CASSYEAGSYEQYF.

The chain combines TRBV27 with TRBJ2-7; 8 nucleotides match TRBD1. The trim removed 6 bases at V and 2 bases at J, leaving 6 bases unmatched. The CDR3 covers 14 residues. Per germline, CDR1 MNHEY and CDR2 SMNVEV (reference sequence). The CDR3 is CASSRDRGAYEQYF. In DNA form, the CDR3 reads TGTGCCAGCAGCCGCGACAGGGGAGCCTACGAGCAGTACTTC.